This T cell receptor (beta chain) was recovered during a study of T cell responses to AZD1222 COVID-19 vaccine. Study results and caveats: Among vaccine-associated CD4 TCRs, coverage spanned spike, with dominance at 160-218 and 743-854.

There are a few counts of this clone. The antigen is undetermined. Data came from immunoSEQ multiplex PCR; TCRdb stores just in-frame clones and leaves some out. The sample consists of 25,000 to 30,000 clones, 93% of them appearing once. The CDR3 spans 13 residues. In germline, CDR1 is MNHEY, CDR2 SMNVEV (reference sequence). Trimming removed 8 bases at V and 4 bases at J, with 15 bases between. The sequencing used peripheral blood, collected on day 0 of AZD1222 vaccination. The chain recombines TRBV27 with TRBJ2-7, with D unclear. The clonotype originates from an adult in good health. The CDR3 bases are TGTGCCAGCCGCTATCACGGTGGATACGAGCAGTACTTC. Residues: CASRYHGGYEQYF.